The sequence of this TCR beta chain was determined in a study of T cell responses to AZD1222 COVID-19 vaccine. This CDR3 contains 13 residues. V was cut by 5 bases and J by 5 bases, with 10 bases left in between. This table comes from immunoSEQ multiplex PCR, and its TCRdb copy is limited to in-frame clones, with some not included. The sample yields about 76,000 clones, about 80% seen once. The V call is TRBV12-3 or TRBV12-4, the J call TRBJ1-5; D perhaps matches TRBD1 (6 bases). The sample in question was peripheral blood, obtained 28 days after the second dose of the MenACWY control vaccine. This TCR derives from an adult who received the MenACWY meningococcal vaccine as a control. The CDR3 nucleotides read TGTGCCAGCAGTACCGGGACACATCAGCCCCAGCATTTT. Translating gives CASSTGTHQPQHF.